This T cell receptor beta chain stems from a study of blood T cell repertoires in COVID-19. On the study more broadly: Whether acute or convalescent, the COVID-19 samples came from the United States, Italy and Spain. The cDNA or gDNA used as material had been derived from T cells, B-cell-depleted T cells, or PBMCs.

The germline V gene has CDR1 SGHRS and CDR2 YFSETQ. The CDR3 is 15 amino acids. Trimming at V came to 1 base and at J to 4 bases, leaving 1 base not matched to a gene. Under the authors' procedure: Amplification of reference gene primers provided the estimated nucleated cell counts. Using immunoSEQ multiplex PCR, the repertoire was profiled, and TCRdb retains in-frame clones only, with some absent. Clone size and the V and J calls come from that table; the DNA yielded D and trimming. Counted here are approximately 150,000 clones, roughly 86% occurring once; the ten biggest clones make up 1.6%. This clonotype was sampled from a woman in her fifties or sixties with acute or convalescent COVID-19. The chain links TRBV5-1 to TRBJ2-2; 10 bases align to TRBD2. Input material: peripheral blood. For the CDR3, the DNA is TGCGCCAGCAGCTTGACTAGCGGGGTCACCGGGGAGCTGTTTTTT. Protein product: CASSLTSGVTGELFF. Together with reference TRBV5-1 and TRBJ2-2, the CDR3 gives the full variable domain: KAGVTQTPRYLIKTRGQQVTLSCSPISGHRSVSWYQQTPGQGLQFLFEYFSETQRNKGNFPGRFSGRQFSNSRSEMNVSTLELGDSALYLCASSLTSGVTGELFFGEGSRLTVL.